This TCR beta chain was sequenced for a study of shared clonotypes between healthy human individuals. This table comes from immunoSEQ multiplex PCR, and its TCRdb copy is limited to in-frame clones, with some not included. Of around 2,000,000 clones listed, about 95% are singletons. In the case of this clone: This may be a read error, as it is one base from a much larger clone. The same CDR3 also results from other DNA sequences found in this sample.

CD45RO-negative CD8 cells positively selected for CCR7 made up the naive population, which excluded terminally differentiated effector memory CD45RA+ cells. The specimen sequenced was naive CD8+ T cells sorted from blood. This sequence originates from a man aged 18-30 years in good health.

This CDR3 is CASSEGYEQYF. The CDR3 DNA reads as TGTGCCAGCAGTGAGGGGTACGAGCAGTACTTC. This chain uses TRBV7-9 with TRBJ2-7; D may be TRBD1 or TRBD2 (5 bases each). The CDR3 contains 11 residues. Trimming left V 6 bases short and J 4 bases short, with 7 bases between. Germline CDR1 SEHNR, CDR2 FQNEAQ (reference sequence).